The following is a T cell receptor beta chain sequence with its context. Here immunoSEQ multiplex PCR was the method, and the copy in TCRdb shows in-frame clones only, minus some. Among about 54,000 clones listed, 89% were seen once. These data come from a study of cytomegalovirus exposure and HLA in healthy donors. Germline CDR1 LGHNA, CDR2 YNFKEQ. This CDR3 is built from 17 residues. With 0 bases clipped from V and 1 base from J, the junction kept 4 bases outside the gene matches. The sequenced material came from PBMCs. The chain carries TRBV4-2 and TRBJ2-7; 12 nucleotides align to TRBD2. The receptor comes from a woman younger than 35 in good health and CMV-seropositive. As DNA, the CDR3 is TGTGCCAGCAGCCAAGAGGCTAGCGGGGGGGAATCCTACGAGCAGTACTTC. It yields the protein CASSQEASGGESYEQYF.